This T cell receptor (beta chain) was captured by sequencing in a study of siplizumab effects on memory and regulatory T cells. This clone was seen a single time. The antigen remains unidentified. The V and J ends lost 3 bases and 4 bases, in that order; junction bases with no gene match: 8. CDR3 length equals 15 residues. Germline CDR1 reads SGHRS; CDR2 reads YFSETQ. Study-level findings and limits: Roughly 75-97% of proliferating clones (CD4+ or CD8+) could not be assigned a naive or memory phenotype. The study found naive T cells seemingly more diverse than memory cells and seemingly major alloresponse contributors.

The study assayed about 10^5 TCR templates per sample. Using immunoSEQ multiplex PCR, the repertoire was profiled, and TCRdb retains in-frame clones only, with some absent. Counted here are approximately 94,000 clones, 91% occurring once; the ten biggest clones make up 0.14% to 0.15%. The chain uses TRBV5-1 and TRBJ1-1, with TRBD1 matching over 8 bases. Sequencing input: CD4+ T cells sorted from blood. This receptor was identified in a human donor in good health. CDR3 region: CASSSQGAEGTEAFF. CDR3 in DNA: TGCGCCAGCAGCTCGCAGGGGGCAGAGGGCACTGAAGCTTTCTTT.